This passage covers 5 T cell receptor beta chains from one sample sequenced in a study of shared clonotypes between healthy human individuals (dated by TCRdb to the early 2020s). The library was generated by the immunoSEQ multiplex PCR assay. TCRdb carries this immuneACCESS record with in-frame sequences only. Its versions omit some clonotypes, under half of them owing to an unresolved V gene in the studies checked, with the rest unexplained. The sample data list millions of clones, and 85% to 95% of these were observed just once. The top ten clones comprise 0.13% of the sample. The sample comprised naive CD4+ T cells sorted from blood. What this sample's cell subset or site label stands for: CD45RA+ positively selected. The receptors here all came from a man between 18 and 29 years old in good health.

This clone appeared a single time. This chain uses TRBV6-1 with TRBJ1-3; D not certain. In germline, CDR1 is MNHNS, CDR2 SASEGT. Trimming removed 10 bases from V and 2 bases from J, with 9 bases in between. The CDR3 length is 12 residues. CDR3 coding DNA: TGTGCCACCGGACGGGCTGGAAACACCATATATTTT. This gives the protein CATGRAGNTIYF.

The chain couples TRBV6-6 to TRBJ2-3; D is undetermined. This CDR3 contains 11 residues. From germline, CDR1 is MNHNY and CDR2 SVGAGI (reference sequence). Trimming pared 6 bases from V and 10 bases from J, leaving 11 bases between. The CDR3 spells CASRRDNAQYF. CDR3 nucleotide sequence: TGTGCCAGCAGGAGAGACAACGCGCAGTATTTT.

The chain recombines TRBV9 with TRBJ2-5; 10 bases are shared with TRBD2. Trimming took 3 bases from V and 4 from J; bases not matched to a gene: 9. CDR3 length: 16 amino acids. The germline V gene encodes CDR1 SGDLS and CDR2 YYNGEE. DNA for the CDR3: TGTGCCAGCAGCGCGGGGGGGCTAGCGGGAGCAGAGACCCAGTACTTC. This sequence encodes CASSAGGLAGAETQYF.

As regards this clone: This may stem from a read error, because a much larger clone lies one nucleotide away. V is TRBV7-8 and J is TRBJ1-5, with unresolved D. The CDR3 length is 13 residues. Germline CDR1 reads SGHVS; CDR2 reads FQNEAQ. Trimming removed 4 bases at V and 0 bases at J, with 4 bases between. The DNA for the CDR3 is TGTGCCAGCAGCTGGGATAGCAATCAGCCCCAGCATTTT. This encodes CASSWDSNQPQHF.

The gene calls are TRBV6-6 and TRBJ2-1; D not resolved. CDR1 and CDR2 (germline): MNHNY, SVGAGI (reference sequence). The CDR3 spans 11 residues. The V end was cut by 0 bases, the J end by 10 bases, with 4 bases between. The CDR3 DNA sequence: TGTGCCAGCAGTTACTCGAGGGAGCAGTTCTTC. Its protein product is CASSYSREQFF.